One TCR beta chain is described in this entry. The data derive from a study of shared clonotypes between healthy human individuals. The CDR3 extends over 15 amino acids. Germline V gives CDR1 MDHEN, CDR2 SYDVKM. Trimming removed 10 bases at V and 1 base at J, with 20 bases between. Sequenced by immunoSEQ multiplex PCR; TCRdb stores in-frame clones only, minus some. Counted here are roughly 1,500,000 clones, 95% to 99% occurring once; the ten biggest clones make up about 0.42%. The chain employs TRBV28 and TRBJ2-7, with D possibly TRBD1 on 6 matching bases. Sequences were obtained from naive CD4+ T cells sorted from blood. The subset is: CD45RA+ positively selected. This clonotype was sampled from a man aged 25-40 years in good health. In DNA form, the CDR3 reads TGTGCCACCTCCTCGACAGGTCTGGGGTCCTACGAGCAGTACTTC. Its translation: CATSSTGLGSYEQYF.